What follows are 14 T cell receptor beta chains derived from one specimen sequenced in a study of blood T cell repertoires in COVID-19. Some clones are missing from TCRdb's copy, which holds only in-frame ones; the method was immunoSEQ multiplex PCR. The table has about 200,000 clones, around 80% seen once; the top ten hold around 6%. Sequenced sample: peripheral blood. These TCRs come from a woman in her 70s with acute or convalescent COVID-19.

The rearrangement uses TRBV2 and TRBJ2-2, with 10 positions matching TRBD2. The CDR3 spans 14 residues. After removal of 4 bases from V and 6 bases from J, the junction contained 2 bases not matched to a gene. CDR1 is SNHLY and CDR2 is FYNNEI in the germline V gene. CDR3 in amino acids: CASSALAGAGELFF. CDR3 nucleotides: TGTGCCAGCAGTGCCCTAGCGGGAGCCGGGGAGCTGTTTTTT.

V is TRBV5-4 and J is TRBJ1-1, with a possible D match to TRBD1 (5 bases). There are 12 residues in the CDR3. V lost 9 bases and J lost 0, with 9 bases in between. Looked up from germline, CDR1 is SGHNT and CDR2 is YYREEE (reference sequence). Written as DNA, the CDR3 is TGTGCCACGCGGGGGTTGAACACTGAAGCTTTCTTT. It is translated as CATRGLNTEAFF.

A word on this clone: The sample carries other DNA sequences with the same CDR3. The chain employs TRBV28 and TRBJ1-1; 11 nucleotides line up with TRBD1. Trimming cost V 7 bases and J 4 bases; bases outside gene matches: 5. CDR1 is MDHEN, CDR2 SYDVKM, per germline. There are 14 residues in the CDR3. This CDR3 reads CASTPGTGGTEAFF. The CDR3 region has the DNA TGTGCCAGCACCCCTGGGACAGGGGGCACTGAAGCTTTCTTT.

The rearrangement joins TRBV5-8 to TRBJ1-6; 7 nucleotides agree with TRBD1. Trimming took 0 bases from V and 7 from J; bases not matched to a gene: 7. The CDR3 has 16 residues. Germline V gene data show CDR1 as SGHTS and CDR2 as YDEGEE. As DNA, the CDR3 is TGTGCCAGCAGCTTGGGGGCCCTCAGGGGGAATTCACCCCTCCACTTT. Protein sequence: CASSLGALRGNSPLHF. The whole variable domain, remainder taken from reference TRBV5-8 and TRBJ1-6, is EAGVTQSPTHLIKTRGQQATLRCSPISGHTSVYWYQQALGLGLQFLLWYDEGEERNRGNFPPRFSGRQFPNYSSELNVNALELEDSALYLCASSLGALRGNSPLHFGNGTRLTVT.

In DNA, the CDR3 is TGTGCCACTCAGGGGCCGGGCACCGGGGAGCTGTTTTTT. This codes for CATQGPGTGELFF. The chain combines TRBV24-1 with TRBJ2-2, with a weak D call TRBD1 (6 bases). Germline CDR1 reads KGHDR; CDR2 reads SFDVKD. The ends were cut back, 10 bases at V and 4 bases at J, with 12 bases in the middle. This CDR3 comprises 13 residues.

V usage is TRBV11-2 and J usage is TRBJ1-3; D remains unclear. The CDR3 runs 12 residues. Germline V gene sequence: CDR1 SGHAT, CDR2 FQNNGV. V dropped 8 bases and J dropped 0 bases, with 5 bases sitting between them. The DNA of the CDR3 is TGTGCCAGCCAAAACTCTGGAAACACCATATATTTT. Its protein is CASQNSGNTIYF.

This rearrangement joins TRBV27 to TRBJ2-1, with 11 bases lining up with TRBD2. CDR3 size: 16 residues. Germline V gene sequence: CDR1 MNHEY, CDR2 SMNVEV (reference sequence). J lost 4 bases, V lost 6 bases, and 8 bases had no gene match. The CDR3 nucleotides read TGTGCCAGCAGGGCCCCCGGGACTAGCGGATACAATGAGCAGTTCTTC. Protein sequence: CASRAPGTSGYNEQFF.

This clone was observed a handful of times. The chain combines TRBV6-6 with TRBJ1-1; D unclear. V was shortened by 0 bases and J by 0 bases, with 11 bases between the two germline ends. Germline CDR1 and CDR2: MNHNY and SVGAGI (reference sequence). The CDR3 has 16 residues. The CDR3 sequence: CASSYSASSMNTEAFF. CDR3 in DNA: TGTGCCAGCAGTTACTCCGCCTCCTCTATGAACACTGAAGCTTTCTTT.

This chain uses TRBV27 with TRBJ2-5, with D possibly TRBD2 on 6 matching bases. CDR3 length: 14 amino acids. Trimming took 3 bases from V and 4 from J, leaving 12 bases between them. The germline V gene encodes CDR1 MNHEY and CDR2 SMNVEV (reference sequence). CDR3 bases: TGTGCCAGCAGTTTCGGGGGAGCAGGAGAGACCCAGTACTTC. Encoded protein: CASSFGGAGETQYF.

The chain has TRBV20-1 and TRBJ1-5; D remains unclear. Trimming pared 0 bases from V and 6 bases from J, leaving 3 bases between. Germline V gene lookup returns CDR1 DFQATT and CDR2 SNEGSKA (reference sequence). The CDR3 is 11 amino acids. CDR3 sequence (DNA): TGCAGTGCTAGAGATAGTCAGCCCCAGCATTTT. Protein: CSARDSQPQHF.

CDR3 sequence (DNA): TGTGCCAGCACTCCTGACAGGGGGGACAATCAGCCCCAGCATTTT. Translation gives CASTPDRGDNQPQHF. The chain has TRBV2 and TRBJ1-5, with 9 bases that match TRBD1. V lost 7 bases to trimming and J lost 3 bases; unmatched junction nucleotides: 7. CDR1 and CDR2 (germline): SNHLY, FYNNEI. This CDR3 has 15 residues.

This sequence joins TRBV6-5 and TRBJ2-5, with 14 bases that match TRBD2. The CDR3 runs 15 residues. The V segment lost 1 base and the J segment 7 bases; nucleotides outside the gene matches: 2. Germline loops: CDR1 MNHEY, CDR2 SVGAGI. The CDR3 spells CASSYFGLAGGTQYF. The CDR3 region has the DNA TGTGCCAGCAGTTACTTCGGACTAGCGGGAGGGACCCAGTACTTC.

V usage is TRBV4-1 and J usage is TRBJ2-2; D possibly corresponds to TRBD1 (5 bases). Deletions cut 1 base from V and 3 bases from J, with 9 bases between. CDR1 and CDR2 from the germline V gene are MGHRA and YSYEKL. The CDR3 consists of 15 residues. The DNA for the CDR3 is TGCGCCAGCAGCCAAGGAACAGGATACACCGGGGAGCTGTTTTTT. Translating it yields CASSQGTGYTGELFF.

This clone was found once. J is TRBJ2-5 and V is TRBV7-2; 12 bases are a match to TRBD2. Trimming took 5 bases from V and 1 from J; bases not matched to a gene: 5. CDR3 length: 16 residues. The germline gives CDR1 SGHTA, CDR2 FQGNSA. For the CDR3, the DNA is TGTGCCAGCAGCACCTCACTAGCGGGAGGCCAAGAGACCCAGTACTTC. Amino acid sequence: CASSTSLAGGQETQYF.